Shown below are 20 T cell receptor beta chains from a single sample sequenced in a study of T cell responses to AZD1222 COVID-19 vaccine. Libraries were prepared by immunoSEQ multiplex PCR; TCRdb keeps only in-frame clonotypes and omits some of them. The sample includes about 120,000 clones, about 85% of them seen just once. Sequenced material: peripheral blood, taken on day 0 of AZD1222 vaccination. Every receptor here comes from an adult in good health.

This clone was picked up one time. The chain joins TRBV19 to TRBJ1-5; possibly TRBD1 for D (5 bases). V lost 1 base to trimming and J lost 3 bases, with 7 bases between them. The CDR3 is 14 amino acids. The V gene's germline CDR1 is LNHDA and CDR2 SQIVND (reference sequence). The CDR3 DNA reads TGTGCCAGTAGTATAGTAGGGGACAATCAGCCCCAGCATTTT. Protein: CASSIVGDNQPQHF. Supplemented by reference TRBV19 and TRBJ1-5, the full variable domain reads DGGITQSPKYLFRKEGQNVTLSCEQNLNHDAMYWYRQDPGQGLRLIYYSQIVNDFQKGDIAEGYSVSREKKESFPLTVTSAQKNPTAFYLCASSIVGDNQPQHFGDGTRLSIL.

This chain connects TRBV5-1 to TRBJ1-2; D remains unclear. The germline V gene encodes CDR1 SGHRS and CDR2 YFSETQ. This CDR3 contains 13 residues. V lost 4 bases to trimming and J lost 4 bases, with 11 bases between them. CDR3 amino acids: CASSESLSYGYTF. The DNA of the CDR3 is TGCGCCAGCAGCGAGAGTCTCAGCTATGGCTACACCTTC.

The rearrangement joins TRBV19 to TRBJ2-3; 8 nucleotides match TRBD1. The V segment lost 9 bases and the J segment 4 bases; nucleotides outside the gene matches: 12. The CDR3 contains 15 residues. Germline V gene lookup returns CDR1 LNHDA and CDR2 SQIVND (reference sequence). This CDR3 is CASSQGQVKADTQYF. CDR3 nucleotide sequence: TGTGCCAGCTCCCAGGGACAGGTTAAAGCAGATACGCAGTATTTT.

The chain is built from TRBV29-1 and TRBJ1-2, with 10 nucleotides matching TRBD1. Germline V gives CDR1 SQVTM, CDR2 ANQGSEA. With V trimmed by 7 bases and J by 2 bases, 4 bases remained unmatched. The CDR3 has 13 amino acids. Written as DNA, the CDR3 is TGCAGCGCGGGGACAGGGGTGAACTATGGCTACACCTTC. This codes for CSAGTGVNYGYTF. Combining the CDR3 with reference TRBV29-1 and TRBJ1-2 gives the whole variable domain SAVISQKPSRDICQRGTSLTIQCQVDSQVTMMFWYRQQPGQSLTLIATANQGSEATYESGFVIDKFPISRPNLTFSTLTVSNMSPEDSSIYLCSAGTGVNYGYTFGSGTRLTVV.

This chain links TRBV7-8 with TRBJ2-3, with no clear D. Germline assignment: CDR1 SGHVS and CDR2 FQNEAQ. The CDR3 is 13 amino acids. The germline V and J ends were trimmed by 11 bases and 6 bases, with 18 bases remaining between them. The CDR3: CAQGEIYWDTQYF. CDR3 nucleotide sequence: TGTGCCCAAGGCGAGATCTATTGGGATACGCAGTATTTT. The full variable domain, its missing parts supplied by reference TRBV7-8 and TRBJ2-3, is GAGVSQSPRYKVAKRGQDVALRCDPISGHVSLFWYQQALGQGPEFLTYFQNEAQLDKSGLPSDRFFAERPEGSVSTLKIQRTQQEDSAVYLCAQGEIYWDTQYFGPGTRLTVL.

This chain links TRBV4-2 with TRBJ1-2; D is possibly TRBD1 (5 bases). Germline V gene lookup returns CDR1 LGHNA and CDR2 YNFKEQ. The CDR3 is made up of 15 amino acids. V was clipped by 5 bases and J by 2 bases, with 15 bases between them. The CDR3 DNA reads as TGTGCCAGCAGCTCCCGGGACGGATTAAACTATGGCTACACCTTC. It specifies CASSSRDGLNYGYTF.

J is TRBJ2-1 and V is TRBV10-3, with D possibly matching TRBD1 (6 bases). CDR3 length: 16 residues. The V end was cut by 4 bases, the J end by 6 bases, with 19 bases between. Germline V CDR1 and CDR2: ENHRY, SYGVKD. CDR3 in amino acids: CAISGGNRALGNEQFF. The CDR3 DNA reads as TGTGCCATCAGTGGGGGGAACAGGGCCCTCGGCAATGAGCAGTTCTTC.

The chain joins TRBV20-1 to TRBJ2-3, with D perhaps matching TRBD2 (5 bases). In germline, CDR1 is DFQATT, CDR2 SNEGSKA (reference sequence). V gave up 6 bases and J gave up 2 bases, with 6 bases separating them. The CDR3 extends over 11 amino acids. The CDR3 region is CSAGLTDTQYF. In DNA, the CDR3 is TGCAGTGCCGGACTCACAGATACGCAGTATTTT.

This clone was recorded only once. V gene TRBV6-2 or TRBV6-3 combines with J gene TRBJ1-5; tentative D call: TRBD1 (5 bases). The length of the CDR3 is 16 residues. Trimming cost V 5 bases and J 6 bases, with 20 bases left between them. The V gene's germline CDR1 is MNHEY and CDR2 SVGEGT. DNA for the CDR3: TGTGCCAGCAGTACCCTCGGGGCAGAAAGGGTTCAGCCCCAGCATTTT. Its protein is CASSTLGAERVQPQHF.

CDR3: CASSLTAGGWGETQYF. The CDR3 nucleotides read TGTGCCAGCAGTTTAACAGCTGGGGGATGGGGAGAGACCCAGTACTTC. The rearrangement links TRBV27 to TRBJ2-5; the D gene could be TRBD1 or TRBD2 (5 bases each). The V and J ends lost 2 bases and 4 bases respectively, with 17 bases between them. The CDR3 is 16 amino acids. From germline, CDR1 is MNHEY and CDR2 SMNVEV (reference sequence).

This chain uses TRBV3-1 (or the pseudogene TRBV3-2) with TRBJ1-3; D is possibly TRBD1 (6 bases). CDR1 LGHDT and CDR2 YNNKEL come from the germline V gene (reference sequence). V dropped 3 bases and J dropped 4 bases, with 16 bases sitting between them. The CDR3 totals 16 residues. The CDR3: CASSQLQGMGGNTIYF. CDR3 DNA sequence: TGTGCCAGCAGCCAGCTACAGGGAATGGGCGGAAACACCATATATTTT.

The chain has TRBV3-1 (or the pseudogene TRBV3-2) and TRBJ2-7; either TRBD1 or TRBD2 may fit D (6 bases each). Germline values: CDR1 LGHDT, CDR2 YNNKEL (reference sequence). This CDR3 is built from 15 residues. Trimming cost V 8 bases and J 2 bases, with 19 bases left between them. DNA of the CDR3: TGTGCCAGCGGCGGTTCGGGGGCCTCTACCTACGAGCAGTACTTC. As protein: CASGGSGASTYEQYF.

CDR3 region: CASSQDHRGYSPLHF. The CDR3 region has the DNA TGTGCCAGCAGCCAAGATCACAGGGGGTATTCACCCCTCCACTTT. The chain joins TRBV3-1 (or the pseudogene TRBV3-2) to TRBJ1-6; 8 bases line up with TRBD1. V trimming: 0 bases; J trimming: 8 bases; junction bases outside the gene matches: 3. The CDR3 extends over 15 amino acids. CDR1 and CDR2 (germline): LGHDT, YNNKEL (reference sequence).

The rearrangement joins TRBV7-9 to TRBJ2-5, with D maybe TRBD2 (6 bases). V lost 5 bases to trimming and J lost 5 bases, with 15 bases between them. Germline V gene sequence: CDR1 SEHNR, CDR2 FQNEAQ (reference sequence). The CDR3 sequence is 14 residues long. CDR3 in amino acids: CASSPRGSGETQYF. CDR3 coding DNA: TGTGCCAGCAGCCCCCGGGGGTCGGGTGAGACCCAGTACTTC.

The CDR3 DNA reads TGTGCCAGCAATCTATTAATCGGTGAGCAGTTCTTC. Protein: CASNLLIGEQFF. The chain carries TRBV28 and TRBJ2-1, with D unclear. Germline loops: CDR1 MDHEN, CDR2 SYDVKM. This CDR3 has 12 residues. Between the trimmed V and J ends, which lost 7 bases and 9 bases, there was a span of 13 bases.

For the CDR3, the DNA is TGTGCCAGCCCAAACGCTAGCGCCGGCATTTCCTACGAGCAGTACTTC. Its protein product is CASPNASAGISYEQYF. The V gene is TRBV27, the J gene TRBJ2-7; possibly TRBD2 for D (6 bases). Germline CDR1 MNHEY, CDR2 SMNVEV (reference sequence). Trimming took 8 bases from V and 1 from J, leaving 21 bases between them. This CDR3 contains 16 residues.

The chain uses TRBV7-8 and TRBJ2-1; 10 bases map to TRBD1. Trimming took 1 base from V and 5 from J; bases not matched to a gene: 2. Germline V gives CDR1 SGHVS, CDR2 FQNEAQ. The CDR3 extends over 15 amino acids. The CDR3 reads CASSLGTGGNNEQFF. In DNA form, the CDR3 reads TGTGCCAGCAGCTTAGGGACAGGGGGGAACAATGAGCAGTTCTTC.

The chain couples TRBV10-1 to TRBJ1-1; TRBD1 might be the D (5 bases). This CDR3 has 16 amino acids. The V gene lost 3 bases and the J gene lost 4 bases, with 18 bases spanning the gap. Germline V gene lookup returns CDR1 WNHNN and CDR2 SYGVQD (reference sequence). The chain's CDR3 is CASSERRRDGGTEAFF. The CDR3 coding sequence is TGCGCCAGCAGTGAACGGCGCAGGGATGGGGGCACTGAAGCTTTCTTT.

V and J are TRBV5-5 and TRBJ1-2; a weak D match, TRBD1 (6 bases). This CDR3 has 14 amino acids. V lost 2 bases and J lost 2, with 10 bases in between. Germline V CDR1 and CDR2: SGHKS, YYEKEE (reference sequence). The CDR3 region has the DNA TGTGCCAGCAGCTTTCAGGGGATCAACTATGGCTACACCTTC. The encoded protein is CASSFQGINYGYTF. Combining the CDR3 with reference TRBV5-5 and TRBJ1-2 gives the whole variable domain DAGVTQSPTHLIKTRGQQVTLRCSPISGHKSVSWYQQVLGQGPQFIFQYYEKEERGRGNFPDRFSARQFPNYSSELNVNALLLGDSALYLCASSFQGINYGYTFGSGTRLTVV.

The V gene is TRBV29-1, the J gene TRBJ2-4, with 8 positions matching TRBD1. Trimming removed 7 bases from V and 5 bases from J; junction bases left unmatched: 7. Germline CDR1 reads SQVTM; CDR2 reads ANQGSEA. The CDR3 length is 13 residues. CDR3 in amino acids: CSGQGQGQNIQYF. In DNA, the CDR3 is TGCAGCGGCCAAGGACAGGGCCAAAACATTCAGTACTTC. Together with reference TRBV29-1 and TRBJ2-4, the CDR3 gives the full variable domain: SAVISQKPSRDICQRGTSLTIQCQVDSQVTMMFWYRQQPGQSLTLIATANQGSEATYESGFVIDKFPISRPNLTFSTLTVSNMSPEDSSIYLCSGQGQGQNIQYFGAGTRLSVL.